This T cell receptor beta chain was documented in a study of shared clonotypes between healthy human individuals. Clones were read by immunoSEQ multiplex PCR, and TCRdb kept only the in-frame ones, dropping some. This table has roughly 2.5 million clones, around nine tenths appearing once. CDR1 is SGHRS, CDR2 YFSETQ, per germline. The V and J ends lost 4 bases and 4 bases respectively, with 14 bases between them. This CDR3 has 14 residues. The TCR was taken from a man younger than 35 in good health. V usage is TRBV5-1 and J usage is TRBJ2-5; possible D gene TRBD1, 6 bases. The sequencing input was naive CD4+ T cells sorted from blood. The subset is: CD45RA+ positively selected. CDR3 DNA: TGCGCCAGCAGCCACCTGACAGGCGCAGAGACCCAGTACTTC. It yields the protein CASSHLTGAETQYF.